This T cell receptor (beta chain) derives from a study of Graves' ophthalmopathy and Graves' hyperthyroidism. Whole-study context: No treatment had been given when peripheral blood was collected at initial diagnosis.

CDR1 SGHVS and CDR2 FNYEAQ come from the germline V gene. Trimming removed 1 base from V and 2 bases from J, with 5 bases in between. The CDR3 is 13 residues long. Study-wide points: For separating ophthalmopathy from stable hyperthyroidism, a 13-signature model gave 87.88% sensitivity and about 80% specificity.

CDR3 regions of TCR beta were amplified from RNA transcripts. HTBI primers were used in a first-round RT-PCR, which preceded a second-round multiplex PCR. Via MiXCR, TCRdb re-called the multiplex PCR reads, giving one row per CDR3 protein. The sample consists of around 26,000 distinct CDR3 sequences, nearly 50% of them appearing once. In its sample, this clonotype was seen many times. Its target is not known. V gene TRBV7-6 combines with J gene TRBJ2-5; D is unclear. Sequencing was carried out using peripheral blood. This TCR was sampled from an adult woman with stable Graves' hyperthyroidism. The CDR3 nucleotides read TGTGCCAGCAGCTTAGAACAACAAGAGACCCAGTACTTC. This codes for CASSLEQQETQYF.